Below are 30 T cell receptor beta chains sequenced from a single sample in a study of blood T cells in healthy people across ages. A second roughly 7 to 12 cycle PCR used barcoded and J-beta primers. One entry per CDR3 protein, called by TCRdb with MiXCR from the 5' RACE reads. Among some 790,000 distinct CDR3 sequences listed, under 30% were seen once. The sample comprised blood. Source of these receptors: a woman aged 80 or over in good health.

This clonotype was observed at least ten times. The chain has TRBV27 and TRBJ2-3; D might be TRBD2 (6 bases). Germline CDR1 is MNHEY and CDR2 is SMNVEV (reference sequence). V lost 5 bases to trimming and J lost 4 bases, with 13 bases between them. The CDR3 length is 14 residues. The CDR3 spells CASSPLAGPDTQYF. CDR3 bases: TGTGCCAGCAGTCCCTTGGCGGGACCAGATACGCAGTATTTT.

This clonotype was counted a single time. This sequence joins TRBV2 and TRBJ2-7; 16 positions agree with TRBD2. With 6 bases clipped from V and 12 bases from J, the junction kept 8 bases outside the gene matches. The germline V gene encodes CDR1 SNHLY and CDR2 FYNNEI. The CDR3 has 14 residues. CDR3 residues: CASRPGLAGGPVYF. CDR3 bases: TGTGCCAGCAGACCGGGACTAGCGGGGGGGCCTGTGTACTTC. Full variable domain (missing parts from reference TRBV2 and TRBJ2-7): EPEVTQTPSHQVTQMGQEVILRCVPISNHLYFYWYRQILGQKVEFLVSFYNNEISEKSEIFDDQFSVERPDGSNFTLKIRSTKLEDSAMYFCASRPGLAGGPVYFGPGTRLTVT.

The chain is built from TRBV29-1 and TRBJ1-2, with unresolved D. V was pared by 6 bases and J by 3 bases, with 14 bases between. Germline V gene lookup returns CDR1 SQVTM and CDR2 ANQGSEA. The CDR3 has 13 amino acids. Here the CDR3 reads CSVSDVTDYGYTF. Here the CDR3 DNA reads TGCAGCGTCTCGGATGTTACCGACTATGGCTACACCTTC.

The rearrangement uses TRBV30 and TRBJ2-5; 10 nucleotides match TRBD2. CDR1 is GTSNPN and CDR2 is SVGIG in the germline V gene (reference sequence). The junction had 8 bases not matched to a gene; V was cut back by 3 bases and J by 7 bases. The CDR3 spans 14 residues. CDR3 nucleotides: TGTGCCTGGAGGGTAGCGGGGGGCTATATGACCCAGTACTTC. Protein sequence: CAWRVAGGYMTQYF.

This sequence joins TRBV7-2 and TRBJ2-1, with unresolved D. The closer fit of TRBJ2-7 to the DNA end suggests the J call may be wrong. This CDR3 contains 15 residues. CDR1 and CDR2 (germline): SGHTA, FQGNSA. The CDR3 DNA reads TGTGCCAGCAGCTTAGAAAGGAACTCCTACAATGAGCAGTACTTC. It codes for CASSLERNSYNEQYF.

The chain joins TRBV20-1 to TRBJ1-5; D unresolved. Germline CDR1 reads DFQATT; CDR2 reads SNEGSKA (reference sequence). Trimming removed 5 bases from V and 6 bases from J, with 14 bases in between. The CDR3 length is 13 residues. The CDR3 DNA reads TGCAGTGCTCTTTCTCCCTCAAGTCAGCCCCAGCATTTT. Translated: CSALSPSSQPQHF.

This clonotype was seen a handful of times. A much larger clone lies a single base off, so this may be a read error. This rearrangement joins TRBV6-2 or TRBV6-3 to TRBJ2-6, with 7 bases lining up with TRBD1. This CDR3 is built from 18 residues. The germline V gene encodes CDR1 MNHEY and CDR2 SVGEGT. The CDR3 DNA sequence: TGTGCCAGCAGTTCAAACAGGGGATCAACCACTGGGGCCAACGTCCGGACTTTC. Its translation is CASSSNRGSTTGANVRTF.

This clonotype was seen at least ten times. The chain employs TRBV20-1 and TRBJ2-7; 7 bases are shared with TRBD2. CDR3 size: 13 residues. Germline V gene lookup returns CDR1 DFQATT and CDR2 SNEGSKA (reference sequence). Trimming cost V 6 bases and J 0 bases; bases outside gene matches: 5. The CDR3 sequence is CSAGEGSSYEQYF. The CDR3 bases are TGCAGTGCAGGGGAGGGGAGCTCCTACGAGCAGTACTTC.

This clonotype has ten or more counts. This chain links TRBV10-3 with TRBJ2-7; D perhaps matches TRBD1 (5 bases). There are 13 residues in the CDR3. CDR1 and CDR2 from the germline V gene are ENHRY and SYGVKD. V dropped 8 bases and J dropped 5 bases, with 16 bases sitting between them. The CDR3, as DNA: TGTGCCATCCAGGGCCCCCCTGGGGACGAGCAGTACTTC. It encodes CAIQGPPGDEQYF.

This clonotype was picked up a small number of times. This may be a read error: a much more frequent sequence differs by one nucleotide. This rearrangement joins TRBV6-6 to TRBJ2-5, with TRBD2 matching 7 bases. With V trimmed by 8 bases and J by 1 base, 7 bases remained unmatched. CDR1 and CDR2 from the germline V gene are MNHNY and SVGAGI (reference sequence). The CDR3 runs 14 residues. The CDR3 loop reads CASRRAGSQETQYF. The DNA for the CDR3 is TGTGCCAGCCGGCGAGCGGGGAGCCAAGAGACCCAGTACTTC.

This clonotype was observed at least ten times. V and J are TRBV29-1 and TRBJ1-1; D remains ambiguous. The CDR3 extends over 11 amino acids. Looked up from germline, CDR1 is SQVTM and CDR2 is ANQGSEA. V was cut by 3 bases and J by 4 bases, with 6 bases left in between. This CDR3 reads CSVERSTEAFF. CDR3 DNA sequence: TGCAGCGTTGAGAGGTCCACTGAAGCTTTCTTT.

This clonotype was seen many times. The V gene is TRBV29-1, the J gene TRBJ2-1; D may match TRBD1 or TRBD2 (5 bases each). Germline loops: CDR1 SQVTM, CDR2 ANQGSEA. V was pared by 7 bases and J by 2 bases, with 18 bases between. This CDR3 has 15 amino acids. The CDR3 DNA sequence: TGCAGCGCAGATAGGGACCCCGGTACCTACAATGAGCAGTTCTTC. Translated, it gives CSADRDPGTYNEQFF.

Comments on this clonotype: It may be a read error: a sequence one base away is much more abundant. The chain joins TRBV7-2 to TRBJ2-5; maybe TRBD2 (5 bases). Germline-derived CDR1 and CDR2 are SGHTA and FQGNSA. V dropped 5 bases and J dropped 11 bases, with 21 bases sitting between them. The CDR3 loop spans 14 amino acids. CDR3 sequence reads: CASSPGSRYNEQYF. The CDR3 nucleotides read TGTGCCAGCAGCCCGGGATCCCGCTACAATGAGCAGTACTTC.

J is TRBJ1-5 and V is TRBV20-1; 7 nucleotides line up with TRBD1. Per germline, CDR1 DFQATT and CDR2 SNEGSKA (reference sequence). After removal of 4 bases from V and 5 bases from J, the junction contained 11 bases not matched to a gene. This CDR3 spans 15 amino acids. Written as DNA, the CDR3 is TGCAGTGCTACCGGAACCGGGACAGAGTATCAGCCCCAGCATTTT. Protein product: CSATGTGTEYQPQHF.

This chain uses TRBV2 with TRBJ1-2, with D possibly being TRBD1 (5 bases). Trimming took off 6 bases at V and 4 bases at J, with 12 bases between the two ends. This CDR3 region has 13 residues. CDR1 and CDR2 (germline): SNHLY, FYNNEI. The CDR3 sequence is CASRQQGIYGYTF. As DNA, the CDR3 is TGTGCCAGCAGGCAGCAGGGAATCTATGGCTACACCTTC.

A remark on this clonotype: It may be a read error: a sequence one base away is much more abundant. The chain recombines TRBV20-1 with TRBJ1-2; D remains ambiguous. The length of the CDR3 is 14 residues. Germline V gene sequence: CDR1 DFQATT, CDR2 SNEGSKA (reference sequence). The CDR3 DNA sequence: TGCAGTACTAGAGATCGACTCCTAAACTATGGCTACACCTTC. The encoded protein is CSTRDRLLNYGYTF.

This clonotype was recorded at least ten times. V usage is TRBV7-8 and J usage is TRBJ2-1, with 12 bases lining up with TRBD2. The CDR3 sequence is 18 residues long. The ends lost 5 bases at V and 4 bases at J; junction bases unmatched: 12. CDR1 is SGHVS, CDR2 FQNEAQ, per germline. The CDR3 reads CASSPLGAGLAGYNEQFF. The CDR3 region has the DNA TGTGCCAGCAGCCCTCTTGGGGCCGGACTAGCGGGGTACAATGAGCAGTTCTTC. Using reference TRBV7-8 and TRBJ2-1 for the parts outside the CDR3, the full variable domain is GAGVSQSPRYKVAKRGQDVALRCDPISGHVSLFWYQQALGQGPEFLTYFQNEAQLDKSGLPSDRFFAERPEGSVSTLKIQRTQQEDSAVYLCASSPLGAGLAGYNEQFFGPGTRLTVL.

As regards this clonotype: This sequence may be a read error, since a much larger clone differs from it by one base. The chain is built from TRBV12-3 or TRBV12-4 and TRBJ2-7, with TRBD2 as a possible D gene (6 bases). The J call may be wrong; the DNA end is better matched by TRBJ2-5. There are 15 residues in the CDR3. CDR3 bases: TGTGCCGGCAGTCAAGGTGGGACTCGGATGGAGACCCAGTACTTC. The encoded protein is CAGSQGGTRMETQYF.

The sample holds a few counts of this clonotype. This sequence joins TRBV29-1 and TRBJ2-5; D unclear. V was shortened by 6 bases and J by 4 bases, with 9 bases between the two germline ends. The germline gives CDR1 SQVTM, CDR2 ANQGSEA. The CDR3 totals 11 residues. CDR3 sequence reads: CSVWAGETQYF. The CDR3 DNA follows: TGCAGCGTGTGGGCCGGAGAGACCCAGTACTTC.

This clonotype occurred many times. The chain employs TRBV29-1 and TRBJ2-1, with D possibly being TRBD2 (6 bases). Germline CDR1 SQVTM, CDR2 ANQGSEA. This CDR3 comprises 17 residues. The V and J ends lost 3 bases and 0 bases respectively, with 18 bases between them. The CDR3: CSVEANRGDSSYNEQFF. The CDR3 coding sequence is TGCAGCGTTGAGGCTAACCGCGGGGATAGCTCCTACAATGAGCAGTTCTTC.

This clonotype was counted ten times or more. This chain connects TRBV12-3 or TRBV12-4 to TRBJ2-5, with 9 bases that match TRBD2. The CDR3 is made up of 16 amino acids. The V gene end was trimmed by 6 bases and the J gene end by 2 bases; junction bases not matched to a gene: 10. The CDR3 protein is CASSAGTSSRQETQYF. Written as DNA, the CDR3 is TGTGCCAGCAGCGCAGGGACTAGCTCCAGGCAAGAGACCCAGTACTTC.

This clonotype was picked up many times. The chain joins TRBV4-3 to TRBJ1-4, with D hard to call. The germline CDR1 and CDR2 sequences are LGHNA and YSLEER. The CDR3 consists of 14 residues. V dropped 1 base and J dropped 12 bases, with 15 bases sitting between them. CDR3 residues: CASSQGALNEQLFF. CDR3 DNA: TGCGCCAGCAGCCAAGGTGCCCTCAATGAGCAACTGTTTTTT.

V gene TRBV7-9 combines with J gene TRBJ1-1; 7 nucleotides align to TRBD1. V lost 10 bases, J lost 1 base, and 6 bases stayed unmatched. The germline CDR1 and CDR2 sequences are SEHNR and FQNEAQ (reference sequence). This CDR3 comprises 13 residues. The CDR3 here is CANPGTANTEAFF. The DNA of the CDR3 is TGTGCCAACCCCGGGACAGCGAACACTGAAGCTTTCTTT.

As to this clonotype: A much bigger clone sits one base away, suggesting this may be a read error. The chain uses TRBV15 and TRBJ1-2; tentative D call: TRBD1 (6 bases). The CDR3 is 14 residues long. The V gene's germline CDR1 is LNHNV and CDR2 YYDKDF (reference sequence). The chain's CDR3 is CATSAGDINFGCTF. The CDR3 DNA reads TGTGCCACCTCGGCAGGGGACATCAACTTTGGCTGCACCTTC.

This clonotype was picked up one time. A much larger clonotype is one base distant, so this may be a read error. The CDR3 region has the DNA TGTGCCAGCAGCTTGGATGGGACCAGAGATGAAAAACTGTTTTTT. It translates to CASSLDGTRDEKLFF. V usage is TRBV5-5 and J usage is TRBJ1-4, with a tentative D call TRBD1 (5 bases). V was trimmed by 0 bases and J by 6 bases, leaving 12 bases between them. CDR1 is SGHKS and CDR2 is YYEKEE in the germline V gene (reference sequence). This CDR3 region has 15 residues. The full variable domain, in which reference TRBV5-5 and TRBJ1-4 provide the parts outside the CDR3, is DAGVTQSPTHLIKTRGQQVTLRCSPISGHKSVSWYQQVLGQGPQFIFQYYEKEERGRGNFPDRFSARQFPNYSSELNVNALLLGDSALYLCASSLDGTRDEKLFFGSGTQLSVL.

This clonotype is a singleton in its sample. The rearrangement joins TRBV30 to TRBJ2-2; D gene uncertain. CDR1 is GTSNPN and CDR2 is SVGIG in the germline V gene (reference sequence). Trimming pared 2 bases from V and 5 bases from J, leaving 9 bases between. The CDR3 has 13 amino acids. The CDR3 sequence: CAWSPQKTGELFF. The CDR3 coding sequence is TGTGCCTGGAGTCCCCAGAAAACCGGGGAGCTGTTTTTT.

The chain links TRBV12-3 or TRBV12-4 to TRBJ2-2; D may correspond to TRBD1 or TRBD2 (6 bases each). The CDR3 is made up of 15 amino acids. V lost 6 bases and J 10 bases, leaving 21 bases between the germline ends. The CDR3 nucleotides read TGTGCCAGCAGACTGATCGGAGGGGGGAAGGTGGAGCTGTTTTTT. This translates into CASRLIGGGKVELFF.

V gene TRBV7-2 combines with J gene TRBJ1-6; D uncertain. Trimming left V 5 bases short and J 6 bases short, with 23 bases between. Per germline, CDR1 SGHTA and CDR2 FQGNSA. The CDR3 contains 18 residues. CDR3 coding DNA: TGTGCCAGCAGCAAGGTGTTGTTCGCGGAGCCTGGTAATTCACCCCTCCACTTT. It encodes CASSKVLFAEPGNSPLHF.

Regarding this clonotype: This may stem from a read error, because a much larger clone lies one nucleotide away. V gene TRBV10-3 combines with J gene TRBJ2-1; 8 nucleotides agree with TRBD2. The J call may be in error: the DNA end matches TRBJ2-7 better. The CDR3 consists of 14 residues. CDR1 is ENHRY, CDR2 SYGVKD, per germline. The CDR3 here is CAISTISGANEQYF. The CDR3 coding sequence is TGTGCCATCAGCACTATTAGCGGGGCTAATGAGCAGTACTTC.

This clonotype was picked up one time. The rearrangement joins TRBV12-3 or TRBV12-4 to TRBJ2-7, with TRBD1 matching over 7 bases. V dropped 5 bases and J dropped 9; count of bases not matched to a gene: 10. This CDR3 region has 13 residues. The CDR3 spells CASSTLQGYAQYF. The CDR3 DNA sequence: TGTGCCAGCAGTACATTACAGGGGTATGCGCAGTACTTC.